The present T cell receptor beta chain was sequenced within a study of shared clonotypes between healthy human individuals. Sequenced by immunoSEQ multiplex PCR; TCRdb stores in-frame clones only, minus some. The sample comprises some 1,900,000 clones, about 95% of which are singletons, and around 1.2% rests with the top ten. This CDR3 spans 15 amino acids. Germline CDR1 reads SSHAT; CDR2 reads FNYEAQ (reference sequence). CD45RO-negative cells were positively selected for CCR7, leaving out terminally differentiated effector memory CD45RA+ cells. The chain recombines TRBV7-7 with TRBJ2-5; D might be TRBD1 (6 bases). The sequenced sample consisted of naive CD8+ T cells sorted from blood. The sequence was collected from a young man in good health. DNA of the CDR3: TGTGCTAGCTCTTCCTCCAGGGGACCAACAGGGACCCAGTACTTC. It yields the protein CASSSSRGPTGTQYF.